The subject of this entry is one T cell receptor beta chain. The length of the CDR3 is 15 residues. Germline lookup yields CDR1 ENHRY and CDR2 SYGVKD. After removal of 7 bases from V and 7 bases from J, the junction contained 11 bases not matched to a gene. PCR used 60 Vbeta primers and 13 Jbeta primers. Measured with immunoSEQ multiplex PCR; TCRdb has only the in-frame clones, and not every one. The sample lists roughly 180,000 clones, less than 80% occurring once. This sample was included in a study of cytomegalovirus exposure and HLA in healthy donors. The sequence came from a man younger than 35 in good health and CMV-seronegative. Sequencing input: PBMCs. The V gene is TRBV10-3, the J gene TRBJ1-1; 11 nucleotides line up with TRBD1. This CDR3 reads CAIILDRGRGNEAFF. The CDR3 region has the DNA TGTGCCATCATCCTGGACAGGGGGCGTGGAAATGAAGCTTTCTTT.